This T cell receptor beta chain was recorded in a study of T cell responses to AZD1222 COVID-19 vaccine (dated by TCRdb to the early 2020s). About the study as a whole: A total of under 250 trial participants underwent TCR sequencing, of whom 200 to 220 had received two doses of AZD1222 and some 25 had received two doses of the MenACWY control vaccine. Trial participants were enrolled by age into subgroups of 18-55, 56-69 and 70-plus years, and about 150, 27 and 61 TCR-sequenced participants, respectively, were included in these subgroups. The research as a whole found: Reportedly, almost half of the unique spike-specific TCRs recognized epitopes lying outside the regions that are mutated in the B.1.351 and B.1.1.7 variants. CD4 TCRs associated with the vaccine covered the entire spike protein, and the dominant responses were in regions 160-218 and 743-854. In the small 56-69-year group, the increase in depth fell short of significance, most likely because of low power. Participants were mostly white British, with more females than males. The authors suggested clonal diversity may have been underestimated. After two AZD1222 doses, both the breadth and the depth of spike-specific TCRs were significantly higher than at day 0 and than in MenACWY recipients. Because no day 14 peak-response samples were available, repertoires were characterized only after the peak T cell response. Conclusions about previously exposed vaccinees are limited because only five to seven AZD1222 recipients were SARS-CoV-2 seropositive at baseline.

In the paper's terms, the time point label means: baseline before first vaccination. According to the study, the label for this sample's treatment or condition signals: meningococcal conjugate vaccine given as trial control. The vaccinee samples were drawn from two UK trials, COV001 and COV002, one of which was a single-blind randomized controlled phase 2/3 trial testing AZD1222 (ChAdOx1 nCoV-19) in healthy adults. For TCRbeta chain sequencing, PBMC samples were collected from trial participants at day 0 and at day 28 after the second dose. This clone was observed once. Its antigen is currently not known. The sample holds no much larger clone one base away, and base qualities are not on file. The CDR3 regions of human TCRbeta chains were subjected to immunosequencing. In the paper's pipeline: Repertoire TCRs were matched against a reference library of SARS-CoV-2-specific TCRs generated with the MIRA antigen-specificity platform. Breadth was defined as the fraction of unique TCRs that were SARS-CoV-2-associated. Depth was defined as the fraction of total T cells that were SARS-CoV-2-associated. Using the MIRA data, every spike-specific TCR was mapped to the spike region that the TCR reacted to and assigned to either a CD4 or a CD8 class. Log10-transformed breadth and depth values were compared by one-way ANOVA with Sidak's multiple comparisons tests. TCRdb carries this immuneACCESS record with in-frame sequences only. Its versions omit some clonotypes, under half of them owing to an unresolved V gene in the studies checked, with the rest unexplained. The DNA gave D and trimming, while V, J and clone size come from that table. The sample includes approximately 190,000 clones, with around 87% observed a single time. The ten largest make up less than 3% of the sample.

The source is an adult in good health. Material: peripheral blood, obtained on day 0 of MenACWY control vaccination.

This receptor has the CDR3 CASSGGRFNSPLHF. The DNA is TGTGCCAGCAGCGGGGGACGGTTTAATTCACCCCTCCACTTT. This sequence uses TRBV3-1 (or the pseudogene TRBV3-2) and TRBJ1-6; TRBD1 is perhaps the D gene, given 5 matching bases. Counted from cysteine to phenylalanine, this CDR3 has 14 amino acids. Solely the CDR3 DNA is kept, with 42 bases framed from the first base. Cut back by 5 bases and 6 bases, the V and J ends lie 11 bases apart. CDR1 LGHDT and CDR2 YNNKEL were looked up in the germline V gene (reference sequence).